This note documents a single T cell receptor (beta chain) sequence. Germline assignment: CDR1 SNHLY and CDR2 FYNNEI. The V gene end was trimmed by 7 bases and the J gene end by 4 bases; junction bases not matched to a gene: 11. This CDR3 comprises 15 residues. In the study's own analysis: Estimates of nucleated cell counts were drawn from the amplification of reference gene primers. Profiled with immunoSEQ multiplex PCR; TCRdb holds only in-frame clones, not every one. V and J calls and clone size follow that table, whereas D and trimming were derived from the DNA. This table has a few hundred thousand clones, more than 70% appearing once. A Seattle source enrolled patients during active infection and followed them longitudinally. The entry originates in a study of blood T cell repertoires in COVID-19. Study-wide background: Acute and convalescent COVID-19 specimens originated in the United States, Italy and Spain. T cells, B-cell-depleted T cells, or PBMCs provided the cDNA or gDNA that served as material.

Input material: peripheral blood. The chain joins TRBV2 to TRBJ2-3, with TRBD1 matching 7 bases. This TCR was recovered from a woman aged 25 to 39 with COVID-19, enrolled during active disease. As DNA, the CDR3 is TGTGCCAGCAAAAGAGAGGGGGCCCCCGCAGATACGCAGTATTTT. Translated, it gives CASKREGAPADTQYF.